This entry describes one T cell receptor (beta chain). The entry originates in a study of blood T cell repertoires in COVID-19. Looking at the study overall: Some COVID-19 samples were acute and others convalescent; all came from the United States, Italy and Spain.

Residents of approximately 25 US areas, aged about 18 to 89 years, made up the participants. Allocation to cohorts depended on clinical history reported by the participants. The germline V gene has CDR1 MNHNY and CDR2 SVGAGI (reference sequence). The CDR3 consists of 13 residues. With 4 bases clipped from V and 5 bases from J, the junction kept 2 bases outside the gene matches. Sequencing used immunoSEQ multiplex PCR; TCRdb keeps in-frame clones, though not all of them. The repertoire holds fewer than 250,000 clones, with 83% as singletons. The chain combines TRBV6-6 with TRBJ1-5, with 7 bases identical to TRBD1. The sequenced sample consisted of PBMCs or T cells enriched from blood (not recorded which). This TCR came from a woman in her forties or fifties who had been exposed to COVID-19. The CDR3 loop is CASSSRGHQPQHF. DNA for the CDR3: TGTGCCAGCAGTTCGAGGGGGCATCAGCCCCAGCATTTT.